The entry below gives a single T cell receptor (beta chain) sequence along with its context. This specimen belongs to a study of blood T cell repertoires in COVID-19. Turning to the study itself: PBMCs, B-cell-depleted T cells, or T cells provided the cDNA or gDNA that made up the material.

Profiled with immunoSEQ multiplex PCR; TCRdb holds only in-frame clones, not every one. The profile shows roughly 250,000 clones, about 89% of them singletons. Participant reports of clinical history set cohort assignment. There are 23 residues in the CDR3. The J segment lost 9 bases and the V segment lost 4 bases, leaving 34 bases of the junction unmatched. In germline, CDR1 is LGHNA, CDR2 YNFKEQ. This clonotype was sampled from a woman between 18 and 30 years old who had recovered from COVID-19. The chain joins TRBV4-2 to TRBJ2-1, with TRBD2 identical over 9 bases. Sequences were obtained from PBMCs or T cells enriched from blood (not recorded which). The DNA of the CDR3 is TGTGCCAGCAGCCGAGATCCCCCGGTTGCTAGCGGGACCGTACTCCTATTCGGGGGTGAGCAGTTCTTC. It is translated as CASSRDPPVASGTVLLFGGEQFF.